What follows are 24 T cell receptor beta chains derived from one specimen sequenced in a study of blood T cells in healthy people across ages (dated by TCRdb to between 2014 and 2017). Receptor libraries were prepared by 5' RACE. TCRdb records Illumina HiSeq 2500 as the sequencer. A second PCR of about 6 to 12 cycles was run with a J-beta primer mix and a sample-barcoded 5' primer. TCRdb reanalyzed the raw reads on its own, using fastp at Q25 for trimming and MiXCR for clone calling, and kept in-frame beta chains. A single entry per CDR3 protein holds the most common genes and DNA from its merged rows. This sample lists hundreds of thousands of distinct CDR3 sequences; approximately 50% were detected once. The top ten clonotypes cover about a third of the sample. The sequencing input was blood. These receptors came from a woman aged 55 to 70 in good health.

The chain joins TRBV20-1 to TRBJ1-6; 9 bases align to TRBD1. V lost 2 bases and J lost 7; bases outside the gene matches: 6. CDR1 DFQATT and CDR2 SNEGSKA come from the germline V gene (reference sequence). The CDR3 is 15 amino acids. The CDR3 loop reads CSARPTGGLNSPLHF. The CDR3, as DNA: TGCAGTGCTAGACCAACAGGGGGCTTGAATTCACCCCTCCACTTT.

This chain joins TRBV10-3 and TRBJ2-1; D is unresolved. This CDR3 contains 12 residues. Germline CDR1 and CDR2: ENHRY and SYGVKD. The V and J ends lost 3 bases and 13 bases respectively, with 13 bases between them. DNA for the CDR3: TGTGCCATCAGTGAAGTTGGGTCGACCCAGTTCTTC. It is translated as CAISEVGSTQFF.

This clonotype occurred a few times. The rearrangement links TRBV20-1 to TRBJ2-7; 11 positions match TRBD2. V trimming: 6 bases; J trimming: 3 bases; junction bases outside the gene matches: 10. In germline, CDR1 is DFQATT, CDR2 SNEGSKA (reference sequence). The CDR3 length is 15 residues. The CDR3 here is CSARPGTSGDYEQYF. CDR3 nucleotide sequence: TGCAGTGCCCGACCCGGGACTAGCGGAGACTACGAGCAGTACTTC.

The table lists this clonotype with a few counts. This chain links TRBV2 with TRBJ2-1, with 7 bases that match TRBD2. Trimming removed 3 bases from V and 6 bases from J; junction bases left unmatched: 5. There are 14 residues in the CDR3. The germline V gene has CDR1 SNHLY and CDR2 FYNNEI. The CDR3 here is CASSEQRDGNEQFF. In DNA form, the CDR3 reads TGTGCCAGCAGTGAGCAGCGGGACGGCAATGAGCAGTTCTTC.

V usage is TRBV5-4 and J usage is TRBJ1-2; TRBD1 is a possible D gene (5 bases). The germline V gene has CDR1 SGHNT and CDR2 YYREEE (reference sequence). The CDR3 contains 15 residues. Trimming pared 3 bases from V and 3 bases from J, leaving 15 bases between. The CDR3 protein is CASSSGTGTYYGYTF. The CDR3 region has the DNA TGTGCCAGCAGCTCAGGGACGGGGACTTACTATGGCTACACCTTC.

This sequence joins TRBV7-2 and TRBJ2-5, with 8 bases identical to TRBD2. CDR1 and CDR2 (germline): SGHTA, FQGNSA. V dropped 8 bases and J dropped 3; count of bases not matched to a gene: 5. CDR3 size: 13 residues. The CDR3 region has the DNA TGTGCCAGCGAAGCGGGAGTTAAAGAGACCCAGTACTTC. Its protein product is CASEAGVKETQYF.

The chain uses TRBV2 and TRBJ1-1, with TRBD1 matching 7 bases. From germline, CDR1 is SNHLY and CDR2 FYNNEI. V trimming: 1 base; J trimming: 6 bases; junction bases outside the gene matches: 8. CDR3 length: 15 residues. Here the CDR3 DNA reads TGTGCCAGCAGTGAAGGGAAGGGGGCAATCGCTGAAGCTTTCTTT. The encoded protein is CASSEGKGAIAEAFF.

The chain carries TRBV12-3 or TRBV12-4 and TRBJ1-1, with TRBD1 as a possible D gene (6 bases). The CDR3 is 14 amino acids. The V gene lost 6 bases and the J gene lost 0 bases, with 11 bases spanning the gap. The CDR3 region is CASRRWDMNTEAFF. The CDR3 region has the DNA TGTGCCAGCAGACGATGGGACATGAACACTGAAGCTTTCTTT.

This clonotype was detected only once. The rearrangement links TRBV4-3 to TRBJ1-1; D may be TRBD1 (5 bases). Germline V gene sequence: CDR1 LGHNA, CDR2 YSLEER. Between the trimmed V and J ends, which lost 0 bases and 4 bases, there was a span of 9 bases. The CDR3 contains 14 residues. The CDR3 nucleotides are TGCGCCAGCAGCCAAGAGGAGGGGTTCACTGAAGCTTTCTTT. Protein product: CASSQEEGFTEAFF.

Note on this clonotype: One junction end disagrees with the germline gene, perhaps due to a read error. As DNA, the CDR3 is TGCGCTAGCAGCTTGGAATGGGGCTCAAACCCCAACAATGAGCAGTTCTTC. It specifies CASSLEWGSNPNNEQFF. The chain has TRBV5-1 and TRBJ2-1, with D possibly being TRBD1 (5 bases). Germline CDR1 SGHRS, CDR2 YFSETQ. CDR3 length equals 17 residues.

The sample holds a few counts of this clonotype. The chain combines TRBV10-3 with TRBJ2-5, with 9 bases matching TRBD2. Germline CDR1 is ENHRY and CDR2 is SYGVKD. CDR3 length equals 12 residues. Germline trimming cut 10 bases from V and 4 bases from J; bases unmatched to any gene: 4. This CDR3 reads CATMTSGETQYF. The CDR3 DNA is TGTGCCACTATGACTAGCGGAGAGACCCAGTACTTC.

This clonotype was seen a single time. The chain uses TRBV7-9 and TRBJ1-3; the D gene is possibly TRBD1 (5 bases). V lost 5 bases and J lost 0, with 14 bases in between. Germline V gene lookup returns CDR1 SEHNR and CDR2 FQNEAQ (reference sequence). The CDR3 has 16 residues. CDR3 sequence (DNA): TGTGCCAGCAGCAGAGAGACAGTCTACTCTGGAAACACCATATATTTT. This translates into CASSRETVYSGNTIYF.

The gene calls are TRBV7-2 and TRBJ2-3; D is possibly TRBD1 (6 bases). The germline CDR1 and CDR2 sequences are SGHTA and FQGNSA. With 1 base removed from V and 0 bases from J, the gap between germline ends came to 8 bases. The CDR3 is 15 residues long. CDR3 sequence reads: CASSLVGQSTDTQYF. CDR3 DNA sequence: TGTGCCAGCAGCTTAGTAGGACAGAGCACAGATACGCAGTATTTT.

A word on this clonotype: A junction boundary mismatches the germline segment, possibly from a read error. The gene calls are TRBV7-7 and TRBJ2-1; 14 bases are a match to TRBD2. The CDR3 consists of 18 residues. Per germline, CDR1 SSHAT and CDR2 FNYEAQ (reference sequence). The CDR3, as DNA: TGTGCTAGCAGCCCAAGAGCGGGGACTAGCGGGAGAAATAATGAGCAGTTCTTC. This codes for CASSPRAGTSGRNNEQFF.

This chain connects TRBV20-1 to TRBJ2-7; a possible D gene is TRBD2 (6 bases). Deletions cut 5 bases from V and 4 bases from J, with 30 bases between. The germline gives CDR1 DFQATT, CDR2 SNEGSKA (reference sequence). The CDR3 extends over 18 amino acids. The CDR3 DNA reads TGCAGTGCTCCCCGTCCCGGGACTGGCGGTGGGTTTAGGTACGAGCAGTACTTC. Translated: CSAPRPGTGGGFRYEQYF.

This rearrangement joins TRBV14 to TRBJ2-1, with 7 bases fitting TRBD2. Germline V gene data show CDR1 as SGHDN and CDR2 as FVKESK. With 0 bases clipped from V and 7 bases from J, the junction kept 12 bases outside the gene matches. This CDR3 comprises 17 residues. CDR3 nucleotide sequence: TGTGCCAGCAGCCAAGAGGGACGCGGGAGCTTATTGAATGAGCAGTTCTTC. Translating it yields CASSQEGRGSLLNEQFF.

This clonotype appeared a few times. V usage is TRBV20-1 and J usage is TRBJ2-1, with unresolved D. The ends were cut back, 1 base at V and 1 base at J, with 5 bases in the middle. There are 13 residues in the CDR3. Germline CDR1 is DFQATT and CDR2 is SNEGSKA (reference sequence). CDR3 in amino acids: CSARAVSYNEQFF. In DNA, the CDR3 is TGCAGTGCTAGAGCTGTATCCTACAATGAGCAGTTCTTC.

About this clonotype itself: One end of the junction is discordant with germline, which a read error may explain. The chain uses TRBV7-7 and TRBJ2-7, with D tentatively TRBD2 (5 bases). Germline V CDR1 and CDR2: SSHAT, FNYEAQ (reference sequence). The CDR3 length is 14 residues. The CDR3 protein is CASSLTSIGGEQYF. CDR3 in DNA: TGTGCTAGCAGCTTGACAAGCATCGGAGGCGAGCAGTACTTC.

V and J are TRBV20-1 and TRBJ2-5, with 12 bases matching TRBD2. Germline V gene data show CDR1 as DFQATT and CDR2 as SNEGSKA (reference sequence). Trimming at V came to 5 bases and at J to 4 bases, leaving 5 bases not matched to a gene. CDR3 length equals 14 residues. The CDR3 loop is CSAQTSGRGETQYF. For the CDR3, the DNA is TGCAGTGCTCAGACTAGCGGGAGAGGAGAGACCCAGTACTTC.

The sample holds many counts of this clonotype. The gene calls are TRBV20-1 and TRBJ2-3; D is uncertain. The germline V gene has CDR1 DFQATT and CDR2 SNEGSKA (reference sequence). The CDR3 loop spans 15 amino acids. Between the trimmed V and J ends, which lost 5 bases and 1 base, there was a span of 16 bases. CDR3 bases: TGCAGTGCTGGCGATTGGAGTCTCGGCACAGATACGCAGTATTTT. Its protein is CSAGDWSLGTDTQYF.

Concerning this clonotype itself: A much larger clone sits a single nucleotide away, making a read error possible. The chain employs TRBV20-1 and TRBJ2-7, with D tentatively TRBD2 (5 bases). Judging by the DNA end, TRBJ2-5 fits better; the J call may be wrong. The CDR3 sequence is 13 residues long. The germline CDR1 and CDR2 sequences are DFQATT and SNEGSKA (reference sequence). In DNA, the CDR3 is TGCAGTGCTAGAGACCTAGCCGGTGAGACCCAGTACTTC. Protein: CSARDLAGETQYF.

This clonotype appeared a few times. The chain employs TRBV20-1 and TRBJ2-3; 10 positions agree with TRBD2. Trimming removed 2 bases from V and 4 bases from J; junction bases left unmatched: 3. This CDR3 region has 14 residues. The germline V gene has CDR1 DFQATT and CDR2 SNEGSKA (reference sequence). For the CDR3, the DNA is TGCAGTGCTAGATTCCTAGCGGGAGCAGATACGCAGTATTTT. It codes for CSARFLAGADTQYF.

J is TRBJ2-3 and V is TRBV14; no firm D call. The CDR3 contains 15 residues. Germline V gene lookup returns CDR1 SGHDN and CDR2 FVKESK. Trimming shortened V by 4 bases and J by 2 bases, and 13 bases separated the two germline ends. This CDR3 reads CASSLANLLTDTQYF. In nucleotides, the CDR3 is TGTGCCAGCAGCCTCGCAAACCTCCTCACAGATACGCAGTATTTT.

J is TRBJ2-7 and V is TRBV5-1, with D possibly TRBD2 on 6 matching bases. The CDR3 runs to 15 residues. Germline V gene sequence: CDR1 SGHRS, CDR2 YFSETQ. V was trimmed by 1 base and J by 5 bases, leaving 16 bases between them. The CDR3 sequence: CASSLSPRGMDEQYF. CDR3 coding DNA: TGCGCCAGCAGCTTGAGTCCCCGGGGGATGGACGAGCAGTACTTC.